These 29 T cell receptor beta chains came from one sample sequenced in a study of brain T cells in children with intractable seizures. Generated by immunoSEQ multiplex PCR, the TCRdb table keeps only in-frame clones and is missing some. The sample records just under 65,000 clones, 90% to 97% being singletons. The sample in question was peripheral blood, obtained at surgery. These receptors were taken from a boy in the first two years of life with focal cortical dysplasia and intractable seizures.

This clone was picked up one time. The chain couples TRBV11-2 to TRBJ2-1; TRBD2 matches 10 bases. Germline lookup yields CDR1 SGHAT and CDR2 FQNNGV. The CDR3 totals 15 residues. Trimming cost V 2 bases and J 8 bases; bases outside gene matches: 6. The CDR3 spells CASSLFQREGYEQFF. The CDR3 coding sequence is TGTGCCAGCAGCTTATTCCAGCGGGAGGGCTATGAGCAGTTCTTC.

The gene calls are TRBV11-2 and TRBJ2-3, with D maybe TRBD2 (7 bases). CDR3 length: 16 amino acids. Germline assignment: CDR1 SGHAT and CDR2 FQNNGV. Trimming removed 3 bases at V and 3 bases at J, with 16 bases between. The CDR3 reads CASSFRGRASTDTQYF. CDR3 bases: TGTGCCAGCAGCTTTAGGGGGAGGGCCTCGACAGATACGCAGTATTTT.

The V call is TRBV11-2, the J call TRBJ2-1, with D unclear. Germline CDR1 reads SGHAT; CDR2 reads FQNNGV. The CDR3 runs 11 residues. Deletions cut 0 bases from V and 8 bases from J, with 2 bases between. The DNA of the CDR3 is TGTGCCAGCAGCTTAGACGATGAGCAGTTCTTC. As protein: CASSLDDEQFF.

J is TRBJ1-3 and V is TRBV5-6; D is undetermined. Per germline, CDR1 SGHDT and CDR2 YYEEEE. The CDR3 consists of 17 residues. The germline V and J ends were trimmed by 4 bases and 0 bases, with 17 bases remaining between them. CDR3 protein: CASSHELGPLSGNTIYF. CDR3 coding DNA: TGTGCCAGCAGCCATGAGCTGGGCCCCCTCTCTGGAAACACCATATATTTT.

This rearrangement joins TRBV6-1 to TRBJ1-3; D ambiguous. This CDR3 is built from 16 residues. V was clipped by 2 bases and J by 0 bases, with 11 bases between them. Germline V gene sequence: CDR1 MNHNS, CDR2 SASEGT. The CDR3 loop is CASSELRISSGNTIYF. CDR3 DNA: TGTGCCAGCAGTGAATTAAGGATCAGCTCTGGAAACACCATATATTTT.

This chain links TRBV25-1 with TRBJ1-6; 9 bases are shared with TRBD1. V lost 4 bases to trimming and J lost 7 bases; unmatched junction nucleotides: 8. CDR3 length: 16 amino acids. Looked up from germline, CDR1 is MGHDK and CDR2 is SYGVNS. The CDR3 reads CASSATGGARNSPLHF. CDR3 DNA: TGTGCCAGCAGTGCAACAGGGGGCGCGCGGAATTCACCCCTCCACTTT.

This chain uses TRBV3-1 (or the pseudogene TRBV3-2) with TRBJ1-6; maybe TRBD1 (5 bases). The germline gives CDR1 LGHDT, CDR2 YNNKEL (reference sequence). The CDR3 length is 16 residues. V was clipped by 2 bases and J by 5 bases, with 13 bases between them. The CDR3, as DNA: TGTGCCAGCAGCCAACTAACCGGGACGAATAATTCACCCCTCCACTTT. Protein: CASSQLTGTNNSPLHF.

This clone was found a few times. The rearrangement uses TRBV6-1 and TRBJ1-2; D gene unclear. Germline V gene data show CDR1 as MNHNS and CDR2 as SASEGT. Trimming left V 0 bases short and J 5 bases short, with 13 bases between. The CDR3 spans 15 residues. The CDR3 sequence is CASSEALLGYYGYTF. CDR3 DNA sequence: TGTGCCAGCAGTGAAGCGCTTCTAGGGTATTATGGCTACACCTTC.

This chain uses TRBV7-9 with TRBJ2-1; D gene uncertain. V gave up 1 base and J gave up 8 bases, with 3 bases separating them. The CDR3 contains 11 residues. CDR1 is SEHNR and CDR2 is FQNEAQ in the germline V gene (reference sequence). The CDR3 sequence: CASSLDDEQFF. The CDR3 nucleotides are TGTGCCAGCAGCTTAGACGATGAGCAGTTCTTC.

The chain recombines TRBV28 with TRBJ2-7, with D unresolved. V lost 2 bases to trimming and J lost 3 bases, with 11 bases between them. Germline V lookup: CDR1 MDHEN, CDR2 SYDVKM. The CDR3 has 14 residues. Here the CDR3 DNA reads TGTGCCAGCAGTTTAAAGGATTTGGGCTACGAGCAGTACTTC. Amino acids: CASSLKDLGYEQYF.

V is TRBV6-5 and J is TRBJ2-7; D unresolved. The CDR3 covers 13 residues. Trimming took 6 bases from V and 4 from J, leaving 13 bases between them. CDR1 is MNHEY and CDR2 is SVGAGI in the germline V gene. Here the CDR3 reads CASSGYAPYEQYF. CDR3 nucleotides: TGTGCCAGCAGCGGATATGCCCCGTACGAGCAGTACTTC.

A single count supports this clone. The rearrangement joins TRBV4-3 to TRBJ2-3; D possibly matches TRBD1 or TRBD2 (5 bases each). The germline V gene has CDR1 LGHNA and CDR2 YSLEER. The CDR3 sequence is 16 residues long. V shed 0 bases and J shed 2 bases, with 12 bases lying between them. In DNA, the CDR3 is TGCGCCAGCAGCCAAGATTACCGGGGCTTCACAGATACGCAGTATTTT. It yields the protein CASSQDYRGFTDTQYF.

This clone occurred once. The rearrangement joins TRBV11-3 to TRBJ2-7; D gene ambiguous. This CDR3 region has 10 residues. The germline CDR1 and CDR2 sequences are SGHNT and YENEEA. Trimming removed 6 bases at V and 3 bases at J, with 3 bases between. The CDR3 spells CASRRYEQYF. In nucleotides, the CDR3 is TGTGCCAGCAGACGCTACGAGCAGTACTTC.

The V call is TRBV15, the J call TRBJ2-5; D remains unclear. The CDR3 runs to 13 residues. Germline V gene sequence: CDR1 LNHNV, CDR2 YYDKDF (reference sequence). Trimming left V 1 base short and J 2 bases short, with 5 bases between. Here the CDR3 DNA reads TGTGCCACCAGCAGAGGGGGACAAGAGACCCAGTACTTC. Translating gives CATSRGGQETQYF.

The gene calls are TRBV5-1 and TRBJ2-7; no reliable D call. The CDR3 covers 12 residues. Germline V gene sequence: CDR1 SGHRS, CDR2 YFSETQ. Trimming cost V 1 base and J 0 bases, with 2 bases left between them. The CDR3 is CASSLSSYEQYF. DNA of the CDR3: TGCGCCAGCAGCTTGAGCTCCTACGAGCAGTACTTC. Based on the CDR3 plus reference TRBV5-1 and TRBJ2-7, the full variable domain is KAGVTQTPRYLIKTRGQQVTLSCSPISGHRSVSWYQQTPGQGLQFLFEYFSETQRNKGNFPGRFSGRQFSNSRSEMNVSTLELGDSALYLCASSLSSYEQYFGPGTRLTVT.

The chain has TRBV6-5 and TRBJ1-3, with D unclear. V lost 6 bases and J lost 0, with 12 bases in between. The CDR3 has 15 amino acids. Germline V gene lookup returns CDR1 MNHEY and CDR2 SVGAGI. The CDR3 loop is CASRRQAVSGNTIYF. CDR3 DNA sequence: TGTGCCAGCAGGCGACAAGCCGTCTCTGGAAACACCATATATTTT.

The V and J genes are TRBV4-2 and TRBJ2-5; 8 bases align to TRBD1. Trimming removed 4 bases from V and 3 bases from J; junction bases left unmatched: 10. CDR1 is LGHNA, CDR2 YNFKEQ, per germline. The CDR3 is 16 amino acids. CDR3 amino acids: CASSLANRGFEETQYF. In nucleotides, the CDR3 is TGTGCCAGCAGCCTAGCGAACAGGGGGTTCGAAGAGACCCAGTACTTC.

The chain carries TRBV5-5 and TRBJ2-3, with D uncertain. The V and J ends lost 5 bases and 7 bases respectively, with 14 bases between them. The germline V gene has CDR1 SGHKS and CDR2 YYEKEE (reference sequence). CDR3 length equals 13 residues. CDR3 sequence (DNA): TGTGCCAGCAGTTCCATCTGGGGAAATACGCAGTATTTT. This encodes CASSSIWGNTQYF.

The chain links TRBV9 to TRBJ2-5; 12 bases are a match to TRBD1. The germline gives CDR1 SGDLS, CDR2 YYNGEE. The CDR3 has 17 residues. V shed 6 bases and J 3 bases; nucleotides not matched to a gene: 12. Here the CDR3 reads CASNSDPGQGAEETQYF. The CDR3, as DNA: TGTGCCAGCAACAGTGATCCGGGACAGGGGGCGGAAGAGACCCAGTACTTC.

This sequence joins TRBV19 and TRBJ2-3; 7 bases are shared with TRBD1. This CDR3 contains 14 residues. Per the germline V gene, CDR1 is LNHDA and CDR2 is SQIVND (reference sequence). The junction had 3 bases not matched to a gene; V was cut back by 4 bases and J by 2 bases. In DNA, the CDR3 is TGTGCCAGTAGTAGCACAGGGGACACAGATACGCAGTATTTT. Amino acid sequence: CASSSTGDTDTQYF.

The chain uses TRBV6-5 and TRBJ2-1; 10 nucleotides line up with TRBD2. After removal of 2 bases from V and 3 bases from J, the junction contained 1 base not matched to a gene. The CDR3 runs to 15 residues. The germline V gene encodes CDR1 MNHEY and CDR2 SVGAGI. CDR3 sequence reads: CASSYQREGYNEQFF. For the CDR3, the DNA is TGTGCCAGCAGTTACCAGCGGGAGGGCTACAATGAGCAGTTCTTC.

This sequence joins TRBV11-2 and TRBJ2-7; unclear D gene. Germline CDR1 and CDR2: SGHAT and FQNNGV. The CDR3 is 16 residues long. V dropped 1 base and J dropped 0 bases, with 13 bases sitting between them. The CDR3 DNA reads as TGTGCCAGCAGCTTAGCCCTTTATCTAGGCTCCTACGAGCAGTACTTC. Protein sequence: CASSLALYLGSYEQYF. The full variable domain, in which reference TRBV11-2 and TRBJ2-7 provide the parts outside the CDR3, is EAGVAQSPRYKIIEKRQSVAFWCNPISGHATLYWYQQILGQGPKLLIQFQNNGVVDDSQLPKDRFSAERLKGVDSTLKIQPAKLEDSAVYLCASSLALYLGSYEQYFGPGTRLTVT.

J is TRBJ2-1 and V is TRBV5-1; 9 positions agree with TRBD2. CDR1 is SGHRS and CDR2 is YFSETQ in the germline V gene. CDR3 length: 16 residues. The V segment lost 3 bases and the J segment 4 bases; nucleotides outside the gene matches: 8. The CDR3 DNA sequence: TGCGCCAGCAGCTCTAGGACTAGCGTCGAGTACAATGAGCAGTTCTTC. As protein: CASSSRTSVEYNEQFF.

The chain employs TRBV19 and TRBJ1-2, with D possibly being TRBD1 (5 bases). Germline CDR1 LNHDA, CDR2 SQIVND (reference sequence). V lost 3 bases, J lost 8 bases, and 13 bases lay in between. The CDR3 totals 13 residues. This chain's CDR3 is CASSMSDRGGYTF. The CDR3 DNA is TGTGCCAGTAGTATGAGCGATCGGGGCGGCTACACCTTC.

This clone was seen a handful of times. DNA of the CDR3: TGTGCCAGCAGTCAGGGGACCAGGATTCTCCCCTACGAGCAGTACTTC. This encodes CASSQGTRILPYEQYF. The V and J genes are TRBV27 and TRBJ2-7; a weak D match, TRBD1 (6 bases). This CDR3 has 16 residues. Trimming cost V 5 bases and J 2 bases, with 19 bases left between them. The germline CDR1 and CDR2 sequences are MNHEY and SMNVEV (reference sequence).

The V gene is TRBV18, the J gene TRBJ2-7; D may match TRBD1 or TRBD2 (5 bases each). This CDR3 has 15 residues. Trimming took off 4 bases at V and 6 bases at J, with 19 bases between the two ends. Germline CDR1 and CDR2: KGHSH and LQKENI. CDR3 sequence: CASSRSGTRRLEQYF. For the CDR3, the DNA is TGTGCCAGCTCACGATCCGGGACCCGGAGGCTCGAGCAGTACTTC.

The chain employs TRBV12-3 or TRBV12-4 and TRBJ2-7; 9 bases align to TRBD1. This CDR3 comprises 13 residues. V lost 6 bases and J lost 6; bases outside the gene matches: 6. The CDR3 DNA reads as TGTGCCAGCAGCCGGGGACAGGGTACCGAGCAGTACTTC. This translates into CASSRGQGTEQYF.

This chain uses TRBV14 with TRBJ1-1; D gene uncertain. The CDR3 length is 13 residues. From germline, CDR1 is SGHDN and CDR2 FVKESK. The V and J ends lost 3 bases and 1 base respectively, with 6 bases between them. CDR3 sequence reads: CASSHISNTEAFF. DNA of the CDR3: TGTGCCAGCAGCCATATCTCGAACACTGAAGCTTTCTTT.

V usage is TRBV3-1 (or the pseudogene TRBV3-2) and J usage is TRBJ1-1; D is undetermined. Per germline, CDR1 LGHDT and CDR2 YNNKEL (reference sequence). CDR3 length: 15 residues. V lost 1 base and J 1 base, leaving 10 bases between the germline ends. The CDR3 sequence: CASSQGSGGNTEAFF. The CDR3 DNA follows: TGTGCCAGCAGCCAAGGGTCAGGAGGGAACACTGAAGCTTTCTTT.